This passage covers 3 T cell receptor beta chains from one sample sequenced in a study of T cell changes during pregnancy in multiple sclerosis. Only in-frame clones appear in the TCRdb table, and some are missing; sequencing was by immunoSEQ multiplex PCR. The data show about 76,000 clones, roughly 93% seen once. Source: peripheral blood, taken in the second trimester of pregnancy. The source of these receptors is a female donor with multiple sclerosis, enrolled in a pregnancy study.

The chain is built from TRBV6-1 and TRBJ2-7; 10 bases are shared with TRBD2. There are 14 residues in the CDR3. V shed 1 base and J 3 bases; nucleotides not matched to a gene: 0. The germline CDR1 and CDR2 sequences are MNHNS and SASEGT. The CDR3 sequence is CASSEGLAGYEQYF. The CDR3 DNA reads as TGTGCCAGCAGTGAAGGACTAGCGGGCTACGAGCAGTACTTC.

The gene calls are TRBV2 and TRBJ1-5; maybe TRBD1 (5 bases). The V end lost 5 bases, the J end lost 9 bases, and 23 bases lay between the germline ends. This CDR3 region has 16 residues. Germline loops: CDR1 SNHLY, CDR2 FYNNEI. The CDR3 DNA reads TGTGCCAGCAGTCCACGTGGGGGAGGGAACCGCCGGCCCCAGCATTTT. Its protein is CASSPRGGGNRRPQHF.

In nucleotides, the CDR3 is TGCGCCAGCAGCGTTGCAGGGGGGACCCGGGGAAACACCATATATTTT. Translating gives CASSVAGGTRGNTIYF. The chain recombines TRBV5-1 with TRBJ1-3; 7 nucleotides agree with TRBD1. The germline V gene encodes CDR1 SGHRS and CDR2 YFSETQ. With V trimmed by 4 bases and J by 4 bases, 11 bases remained unmatched. The CDR3 runs 16 residues.